Shown below are 25 T cell receptor beta chains from a single sample sequenced in a study of T cells in Graves' hyperthyroidism and ophthalmopathy. Amplified TCR beta CDR3 regions came from RNA transcripts. RT-PCR in the first round (using the HTBI primer set) targeted the TCR CDR3. TCRdb itself ran the multiplex PCR reads through MiXCR, one entry per CDR3 protein. The sample lists around 700,000 distinct CDR3 sequences, around a sixth seen once, with over 15% in the top ten. The material sequenced was blood. The source is a woman in her forties or fifties with Graves' hyperthyroidism that later progressed to Graves' ophthalmopathy.

This chain uses TRBV20-1 with TRBJ2-2, with D perhaps being TRBD1 or TRBD2 (5 bases each). From germline, CDR1 is DFQATT and CDR2 SNEGSKA (reference sequence). This CDR3 is 13 amino acids long. Trimming took 3 bases from V and 4 from J, leaving 9 bases between them. The CDR3 nucleotides read TGCAGTGCTAGGAGAGGGGTCACCGGGGAGCTGTTTTTT. It translates to CSARRGVTGELFF.

This clonotype has ten or more counts. The gene calls are TRBV12-5 and TRBJ1-1, with a possible D match to TRBD1 (6 bases). Trimming took 7 bases from V and 5 from J, leaving 23 bases between them. The CDR3 has 16 amino acids. Germline V gene lookup returns CDR1 LGHNT and CDR2 FRNRAP. The CDR3 region is CASALPRGTGATEAFF. The CDR3 nucleotides read TGTGCTAGTGCCCTTCCTCGAGGAACGGGGGCGACTGAAGCTTTCTTT.

The rearrangement links TRBV27 to TRBJ1-6, with 7 bases that match TRBD1. CDR1 MNHEY and CDR2 SMNVEV come from the germline V gene (reference sequence). Trimming at V came to 8 bases and at J to 8 bases, leaving 21 bases not matched to a gene. The CDR3 runs 18 residues. As DNA, the CDR3 is TGTGCCAGCGGTTCCACGACAGGGCCCGTGAGGTTTTATTCACCCCTCCACTTT. Amino acids: CASGSTTGPVRFYSPLHF.

This clonotype was observed a handful of times. The genes are TRBV3-1 and TRBJ1-1, with 8 bases lining up with TRBD1. This CDR3 has 16 residues. The junction had 6 bases not matched to a gene; V was cut back by 2 bases and J by 1 base. Germline CDR1 reads LGHDT; CDR2 reads YNNKEL (reference sequence). CDR3 nucleotide sequence: TGTGCCAGCAGCCAAATTGAAGGGACAGGGAACACTGAAGCTTTCTTT. Protein sequence: CASSQIEGTGNTEAFF.

The rearrangement links TRBV5-1 to TRBJ2-3; D not resolved. The CDR3 loop spans 13 amino acids. Germline values: CDR1 SGHRS, CDR2 YFSETQ. V was trimmed by 7 bases and J by 3 bases, leaving 12 bases between them. The CDR3 DNA reads TGCGCCAGCCGACGGGCGCGGACAGATACGCAGTATTTT. Protein: CASRRARTDTQYF. Variable domain in full (rest from reference TRBV5-1 and TRBJ2-3): KAGVTQTPRYLIKTRGQQVTLSCSPISGHRSVSWYQQTPGQGLQFLFEYFSETQRNKGNFPGRFSGRQFSNSRSEMNVSTLELGDSALYLCASRRARTDTQYFGPGTRLTVL.

This clonotype was found a few times. The chain links TRBV29-1 to TRBJ2-3; D gene ambiguous. Trimming pared 5 bases from V and 4 bases from J, leaving 7 bases between. Germline loops: CDR1 SQVTM, CDR2 ANQGSEA. This CDR3 is 11 amino acids long. For the CDR3, the DNA is TGCAGCGTTCGAGGTGCAGATACGCAGTATTTT. It codes for CSVRGADTQYF.

This clonotype was counted many times. This chain connects TRBV11-1 to TRBJ2-3; 8 nucleotides match TRBD2. V was clipped by 3 bases and J by 0 bases; unmatched bases: 8. The germline V gene encodes CDR1 SGHAT and CDR2 FQDESV (reference sequence). The length of the CDR3 is 17 residues. CDR3 amino acids: CASSLTRLAYSTDTQYF. CDR3 DNA sequence: TGTGCCAGCAGCTTGACCCGACTAGCGTATAGCACAGATACGCAGTATTTT. Supplemented by reference TRBV11-1 and TRBJ2-3, the full variable domain reads EAEVAQSPRYKITEKSQAVAFWCDPISGHATLYWYRQILGQGPELLVQFQDESVVDDSQLPKDRFSAERLKGVDSTLKIQPAELGDSAMYLCASSLTRLAYSTDTQYFGPGTRLTVL.

This clonotype was detected a few times. The rearrangement joins TRBV30 to TRBJ2-7, with D perhaps matching TRBD2 (5 bases). Germline CDR1 GTSNPN, CDR2 SVGIG (reference sequence). V gave up 2 bases and J gave up 3 bases, with 14 bases separating them. The CDR3 contains 14 residues. CDR3 nucleotides: TGTGCCTGGAGTTGGGGAAACGAGGGCTACGAGCAGTACTTC. It codes for CAWSWGNEGYEQYF.

This clonotype was seen a few times. The chain uses TRBV29-1 and TRBJ1-1; D not certain. Germline CDR1 SQVTM, CDR2 ANQGSEA. The CDR3 consists of 16 residues. The ends were cut back, 1 base at V and 0 bases at J, with 15 bases in the middle. The CDR3 DNA follows: TGCAGCGTTGAAGTAGATAGCCGGGTCTTGAACACTGAAGCTTTCTTT. Translated: CSVEVDSRVLNTEAFF.

V gene TRBV11-2 combines with J gene TRBJ1-1; D is perhaps TRBD1 (5 bases). Trimming took 0 bases from V and 4 from J, leaving 9 bases between them. Germline values: CDR1 SGHAT, CDR2 FQNNGV. The CDR3 has 14 residues. This chain's CDR3 is CASSLEGTSTEAFF. The CDR3, as DNA: TGTGCCAGCAGCTTAGAGGGGACTAGCACTGAAGCTTTCTTT.

The chain links TRBV16 to TRBJ1-5; no clear D. The germline V and J ends were trimmed by 0 bases and 0 bases, with 9 bases remaining between them. CDR1 and CDR2 (germline): KGHSY, FQNENV. The CDR3 sequence is 16 residues long. CDR3 amino acids: CASSQSDRYSNQPQHF. In DNA, the CDR3 is TGTGCCAGCAGCCAATCGGACCGATATAGCAATCAGCCCCAGCATTTT. Using reference TRBV16 and TRBJ1-5 for the parts outside the CDR3, the full variable domain is GEEVAQTPKHLVRGEGQKAKLYCAPIKGHSYVFWYQQVLKNEFKFLISFQNENVFDETGMPKERFSAKCLPNSPCSLEIQATKLEDSAVYFCASSQSDRYSNQPQHFGDGTRLSIL.

This clonotype was picked up many times. V gene TRBV30 combines with J gene TRBJ1-5; 7 nucleotides agree with TRBD1. The CDR3 spans 15 residues. CDR1 and CDR2 from the germline V gene are GTSNPN and SVGIG (reference sequence). V dropped 3 bases and J dropped 2; count of bases not matched to a gene: 7. CDR3 nucleotide sequence: TGTGCCTGGAGCCGGACAGGCTTTGGCAATCAGCCCCAGCATTTT. Translating it yields CAWSRTGFGNQPQHF.

This clonotype was recorded at least ten times. The genes are TRBV20-1 and TRBJ2-2; 8 nucleotides align to TRBD1. This CDR3 has 15 amino acids. The J segment lost 1 base and the V segment lost 2 bases, leaving 3 bases of the junction unmatched. The germline V gene encodes CDR1 DFQATT and CDR2 SNEGSKA (reference sequence). The DNA for the CDR3 is TGCAGTGCTAGAACCGGGACAGGGAACACCGGGGAGCTGTTTTTT. Translation gives CSARTGTGNTGELFF.

This clonotype was picked up a small number of times. The CDR3 bases are TGTGCCAGCAGTTACTCGCGACTAGCGGGGGGTCCTAGCACAGATACGCAGTATTTT. Protein sequence: CASSYSRLAGGPSTDTQYF. The V call is TRBV6-5, the J call TRBJ2-3, with TRBD2 matching 13 bases. The V and J ends lost 0 bases and 0 bases, in that order; junction bases with no gene match: 6. The CDR3 runs 19 residues. The germline V gene has CDR1 MNHEY and CDR2 SVGAGI.

The chain couples TRBV10-3 to TRBJ2-7; D might be TRBD1 (5 bases). Germline V lookup: CDR1 ENHRY, CDR2 SYGVKD. This CDR3 region has 16 residues. Trimming took 2 bases from V and 6 from J, leaving 20 bases between them. The CDR3 spells CAISEPDQGFFGEQYF. The CDR3 coding sequence is TGTGCCATCAGTGAGCCAGACCAGGGATTTTTCGGCGAGCAGTACTTC.

This chain joins TRBV6-2 or TRBV6-3 and TRBJ2-1, with 11 bases fitting TRBD1. The end of the DNA fits TRBJ2-7 better, so the J call may be wrong. CDR1 and CDR2 from the germline V gene are MNHEY and SVGEGT. This CDR3 is built from 17 residues. The CDR3 coding sequence is TGTGCCACCCACGGACTCGCCAGGACAGGGGGCTACAATGAGCAGTACTTC. Protein product: CATHGLARTGGYNEQYF.

This clonotype was seen ten or more times. The chain links TRBV7-2 to TRBJ2-3; 9 nucleotides agree with TRBD1. The CDR3 covers 15 residues. Germline assignment: CDR1 SGHTA and CDR2 FQGNSA. J was trimmed by 3 bases and V by 2 bases; bases with no gene match: 3. The CDR3 region has the DNA TGTGCCAGCAGCTTATCCGGGACAGGGACAGATACGCAGTATTTT. Translating it yields CASSLSGTGTDTQYF.

This clonotype was found many times. This sequence joins TRBV12-3 or TRBV12-4 and TRBJ1-6, with a weak D call TRBD1 (6 bases). The CDR3 is 15 amino acids. V was clipped by 1 base and J by 9 bases, with 13 bases between them. CDR3 in DNA: TGTGCCAGCAGTTTAGAACAGGGTCACGGTTCACCCCTCCACTTT. It encodes CASSLEQGHGSPLHF.

Ten or more counts support this clonotype. V gene TRBV12-3 or TRBV12-4 combines with J gene TRBJ1-1; D gene unclear. V was pared by 1 base and J by 0 bases, with 12 bases between. The CDR3 runs to 16 residues. The CDR3 DNA reads TGTGCCAGCAGTTTAGTTAAGGCCAGCCTGAACACTGAAGCTTTCTTT. Translating it yields CASSLVKASLNTEAFF.

V gene TRBV27 combines with J gene TRBJ1-5; the match to TRBD1 covers 8 bases. Germline lookup yields CDR1 MNHEY and CDR2 SMNVEV (reference sequence). The CDR3 covers 16 residues. Unmatched junction bases numbered 8, after V lost 0 bases and J lost 7 bases. The CDR3 bases are TGTGCCAGCAGTTTATCCCCAGGGGGCGGAAGACAGCCCCAGCATTTT. It codes for CASSLSPGGGRQPQHF.

This clonotype was observed many times. The chain links TRBV3-1 to TRBJ2-7; no definite D call. This CDR3 has 15 amino acids. The germline gives CDR1 LGHDT, CDR2 YNNKEL (reference sequence). V was clipped by 3 bases and J by 5 bases, with 17 bases between them. The CDR3: CASSQQSYAYDEQYF. In DNA, the CDR3 is TGTGCCAGCAGCCAGCAATCGTACGCCTACGACGAGCAGTACTTC.

This clonotype came up many times. The V call is TRBV5-1, the J call TRBJ1-2, with a possible D match to TRBD1 (6 bases). The CDR3 contains 14 residues. Germline V lookup: CDR1 SGHRS, CDR2 YFSETQ. Trimming pared 4 bases from V and 2 bases from J, leaving 12 bases between. CDR3 sequence reads: CASSIQGNNYGYTF. Written as DNA, the CDR3 is TGCGCCAGCAGCATACAGGGAAACAACTATGGCTACACCTTC.

CDR3 DNA sequence: TGTGCCACCAGCAGAGACCTGAGAGGGGGGTCTTCACCCCTCCACTTT. It translates to CATSRDLRGGSSPLHF. The gene calls are TRBV15 and TRBJ1-6; possibly TRBD1 for D (6 bases). CDR1 and CDR2 (germline): LNHNV, YYDKDF (reference sequence). V was trimmed by 0 bases and J by 9 bases, leaving 15 bases between them. CDR3 length: 16 amino acids.

In its sample, this clonotype was seen many times. The chain has TRBV12-3 or TRBV12-4 and TRBJ2-5; 12 bases align to TRBD2. V shed 6 bases and J 12 bases; nucleotides not matched to a gene: 11. The CDR3 contains 14 residues. The CDR3 reads CASSDSTSGGDKYF. CDR3 DNA sequence: TGTGCCAGCAGCGATTCGACTAGCGGGGGCGATAAGTACTTC.

The chain employs TRBV12-3 or TRBV12-4 and TRBJ1-6; tentative D call: TRBD1 (5 bases). The CDR3 sequence is 16 residues long. The V end was cut by 8 bases, the J end by 0 bases, with 14 bases between. In DNA form, the CDR3 reads TGTGCCAGCGGACAACCTCAACGCTCCTATAATTCACCCCTCCACTTT. This sequence encodes CASGQPQRSYNSPLHF.